Sequencing of this T cell receptor beta chain was carried out in a study of beta chain features in type 1 diabetes (dated 2018 in TCRdb). With respect to the entire study: Mean age, gender distribution, total cell number and subset yield did not differ between patients and healthy donors. A total of 100 million to 140 million sorted cells were examined across all samples, and the number of cells per subset was strongly correlated with RNA yield. Naive and central memory subsets were obtained from all 30 or so donors, but regulatory and stem cell-like memory subsets were isolated from only 8 patients and roughly eight healthy donors. In the study, recently diagnosed type 1 diabetes patients and matched healthy donors were compared on the TCRB repertoires of their sorted circulating CD4+ T cell subsets.

The entire isolated RNA was reverse transcribed using the High Capacity cDNA Reverse Transcription Kit, and thus expressed TCRB transcripts were sequenced. Deep immunoSEQ sequencing was applied to naive, central memory and regulatory T cell samples, giving an average of roughly 3.3 million total reads per sample. After sorted cells were lysed in RLT buffer, RNA was extracted with DNase-treated RNeasy Micro or Mini kits, with the choice depending on cell number. Each cell subset was processed on its own to prevent cross-contamination, while patient and healthy donor samples were processed together. The immunoSEQ multiplex PCR was used to amplify TCRB sequences from cDNA, yielding 87-bp fragments that span the CDR3 region. Sequencing of the amplicons was performed on the Illumina HiSeq platform. On the authors' methods: Synthetic template baselines were used to correct PCR bias computationally, reads within Hamming distance 2 were collapsed, and singletons that could not be merged were discarded. Reads were aligned against IMGT so that V, D and J genes, CDR3 length and insertions or deletions at six rearrangement sites could be assigned. Clonotype counts were normalized to sorted cell number within each subset before computing true diversity and Gini coefficients with the tcR R package. Repertoire sharing was quantified using the overlap coefficient calculated on TCRB nucleotide sequences. As a proxy for the pre-selection repertoire, out-of-frame TCRB sequences from naive cells were analyzed. This immuneACCESS table, as held by TCRdb, lists in-frame sequences with V and J called but not all clones. Of the missing ones, under half trace to an unresolved V gene in checked studies; the others have no known cause. D and trimming were read from the DNA, whereas the V and J calls and clone size are those reported in that table. This sample comprises over 500,000 clones, 15% to 18% of them detected only once. The ten largest account for under 0.095% of the sample.

Each donor gave one peripheral blood draw, averaging around 0.11 L, which was collected into heparinised tubes. Using a panel that included CD45RO, CCR7, CD25, CD127, CD95 and CD27, naive, central memory, regulatory and stem cell-like memory CD4+ T cells were sorted on a BD FACSAria II. Every sorted population had a purity above 98%. Right away, PBMCs were isolated by Lymphoprep density gradient centrifugation and were stained directly, with no culture step. To minimize batch effects, samples were stained and sorted in pairs, one healthy donor with one patient per experiment. Points the paper makes about the study in general: Because cDNA rather than genomic DNA was sequenced, highly expressing activated cells could have been over-represented, although no difference in activation and CD3 levels was found between groups. The naive, central memory and regulatory TCRB repertoires appeared to resemble one another more closely among patients than among healthy donors. Because small numbers of individuals were included in the HLA sub-analyses, any influence of HLA type on TCRB rearrangement was left unresolved. At VDJ recombination sites, type 1 diabetes patients had fewer insertions and more deleted nucleotides, which implies abnormalities in thymic rearrangement. A moderate but significant shortening of TCRB CDR3 length was observed in type 1 diabetes patients in all four CD4+ subsets. PCR might favor shorter templates, but patient and control samples were amplified and corrected together, so any skew would affect both groups equally.

In the case of this clone: Its antigen is currently not known. Per-base quality was not reported, and no clone a single base away is much larger than it.

Taken from cysteine to phenylalanine, the CDR3 has 11 residues. Only the CDR3 DNA stays, 33 bases, in frame from base 1. CDR1 and CDR2 were assigned from the germline V gene (reference sequence) as DFQATT and SNEGSKA. V loses 8 bases, J loses 1 base, and the germline ends lie 8 bases apart. This TCR came from a man younger than 30 in good health. The rearranged segments are TRBV20-1 and TRBJ2-5; the D gene assignment is ambiguous. Sequences were obtained from naive CD4+ T cells from blood. The cell subset or site label corresponds to: true naive CD4+ T cells. The nucleotide sequence is given as TGCAGTCCGCACCTCCAAGAGACCCAGTACTTC. This is translated as CSPHLQETQYF.